This is a list of T cell receptor beta chains from one sample in a study of Ad26.COV2.S vaccination and SARS-CoV-2 variants. Libraries were prepared by immunoSEQ multiplex PCR; TCRdb keeps only in-frame clonotypes and omits some of them. Among 380,000 or so clones listed, around 88% were seen once. The sequenced sample was peripheral blood, obtained in a trial of Ad26.COV2.S vaccine versus placebo. The receptors here all came from a person between 18 and 65 years old who received the Ad26.COV2.S COVID-19 vaccine or a placebo. CDR3s include the opening cysteine and the closing phenylalanine or tryptophan. A D gene is named only where the DNA matches it firmly. A clone size is listed for some rows: how often the clone was seen (once, few, many), or a class if it is expanded.

TRBJ1-6,-,TRBV10-3,14,once,TGTGCCATCAGTCAGGGTTTTCCAAATTCACCCCTCCACTTT,CAISQGFPNSPLHF
TRBJ2-2,TRBD2,TRBV19,15,-,TGTGCCAGCCTGAGCGGGCTAGCGGGCACCGGGGAGCTGTTTTTT,CASLSGLAGTGELFF
TRBJ2-5,-,TRBV10-3,15,-,TGTGCCATCAGTGAGTCGGAGGGGACCAGTAAGACCCAGTACTTC,CAISESEGTSKTQYF
TRBJ1-2,-,TRBV5-4,14,-,TGTGCCAGCAGCTTGGGCCAGGGAGCCTATGGCTACACCTTC,CASSLGQGAYGYTF
TRBJ2-2,-,TRBV5-1,15,-,TGCGCCAGCAGCTTGGGTACCATGGGGACCGGGGAGCTGTTTTTT,CASSLGTMGTGELFF
TRBJ1-5,-,TRBV15,14,-,TGTGCCACCAGCAGAGATACCACGGATCAGCCCCAGCATTTT,CATSRDTTDQPQHF
TRBJ1-4,TRBD1,TRBV28,16,-,TGTGCCAGCAGTTTGGGTCAGGGGGCCGGGGAGGAAAAACTGTTTTTT,CASSLGQGAGEEKLFF
TRBJ2-5,-,TRBV7-2,17,-,TGTGCCAGCAGCTTAGTTAGTGGCGCGTCGGGACAAGAGACCCAGTACTTC,CASSLVSGASGQETQYF
TRBJ1-1,TRBD1,TRBV27,15,-,TGTGCCAGCAGTTCCCGGGACAGATTGAACACTGAAGCTTTCTTT,CASSSRDRLNTEAFF
TRBJ1-1,-,TRBV5-1,13,once,TGCGCCAGCAGCTTGGTTCTTGGGGCTGAAGCTTTCTTT,CASSLVLGAEAFF
TRBJ1-6,-,TRBV27,13,-,TGTGCCAGCAGTCGGGACCGCGGGTCACCCCTCCACTTT,CASSRDRGSPLHF
TRBJ1-1,-,TRBV5-4,14,-,TGTGCCAGCAGCTTAGGTTGGGGGAACACTGAAGCTTTCTTT,CASSLGWGNTEAFF
TRBJ2-1,-,TRBV6-5,12,-,TGTGCCAGCAGTTCTCAGGAGAGGGTTTGGTTCTTC,CASSSQERVWFF
TRBJ2-7,-,TRBV19,14,-,TGTGCCAGTAGTGTGCAGGGACCCTCTCGGGAGCAGTACTTC,CASSVQGPSREQYF
TRBJ2-1,-,TRBV5-1,15,-,TGCGCCAGCAGCTTGACGGCGGGACGCCACAATGAGCAGTTCTTC,CASSLTAGRHNEQFF
TRBJ1-5,TRBD1,TRBV27,16,-,TGTGCCAGCAGTCGGGAATGGACAGGGGGAAATCAGCCCCAGCATTTT,CASSREWTGGNQPQHF
TRBJ1-1,TRBD1,TRBV7-2,15,-,TGTGCCAGCAGTTTGAGGACAGGGGGCTACACTGAAGCTTTCTTT,CASSLRTGGYTEAFF
TRBJ1-3,TRBD1,TRBV13,15,once,TGTGCCAGCACCGAGGGACAGGTCTCTGGAAACACCATATATTTT,CASTEGQVSGNTIYF
TRBJ2-7,TRBD2,TRBV13,17,-,TGTGCCAGCAGCTCTCTGGGACTAGCGGGATTCTCCGGCGAGCAGTACTTC,CASSSLGLAGFSGEQYF
TRBJ2-3,-,TRBV6-4,13,-,TGTGCCAGCAGCCGGACGGGATCAGATACGCAGTATTTT,CASSRTGSDTQYF
TRBJ1-2,TRBD1,TRBV29-1,12,-,TGCAGCGCCGGGGACAGTCTATGGGGCTACACCTTC,CSAGDSLWGYTF
TRBJ2-7,TRBD2,TRBV5-1,15,-,TGCGCCAGCAGCCGTCTAGCGGGAGCTTCCTACGAGCAGTACTTC,CASSRLAGASYEQYF
TRBJ2-3,-,TRBV6-1,16,once,TGTGCCAGCAGTGAACCTAGAGGGGGTGTGACAGATACGCAGTATTTT,CASSEPRGGVTDTQYF
TRBJ1-1,-,TRBV7-9,15,-,TGTGCCAGCACCGCTGGGAGTCAGGGCAACACTGAAGCTTTCTTT,CASTAGSQGNTEAFF
TRBJ1-2,-,TRBV27,14,-,TGTGCCAGCAGTTCGTATCCGGTAGGACGGGGCTACACCTTC,CASSSYPVGRGYTF
TRBJ1-6,-,TRBV7-9,12,-,TGTGCCAGCAGCCTTGAGAATTCACCCCTCCACTTT,CASSLENSPLHF
TRBJ2-7,-,TRBV2,13,-,TGTGCCAGCAGTGCTAGTGGGTACTACGAGCAGTACTTC,CASSASGYYEQYF
TRBJ2-7,TRBD2,TRBV27,14,-,TGTGCCAGCAGAGCTAGCGGGACCCCCTACGAGCAGTACTTC,CASRASGTPYEQYF
TRBJ1-2,TRBD1,TRBV5-1,15,-,TGCGCCAGCAGCTACAATGACAGGGGAATCTATGGCTACACCTTC,CASSYNDRGIYGYTF
TRBJ1-4,TRBD1,TRBV25-1,15,-,TGTGCCAGCAGTGCATTGGGACAGCAGACCGAAAAACTGTTTTTT,CASSALGQQTEKLFF
TRBJ2-3,TRBD1,TRBV3-1/TRBV3-2,15,-,TGTGCCAGCAGCCAGACAGGGGGGAGGACAGATACGCAGTATTTT,CASSQTGGRTDTQYF
TRBJ1-2,TRBD1,TRBV4-2,16,-,TGTGCCAGCAGCCAAGATATCGGGACAGGGGCCTATGGCTACACCTTC,CASSQDIGTGAYGYTF
TRBJ2-2,TRBD2,TRBV4-2,15,once,TGTGCCAGCAGCCAAGCGAGCGGGATTACCGGGGAGCTGTTTTTT,CASSQASGITGELFF
TRBJ2-2,TRBD1,TRBV4-1,20,-,TGCGCCAGCAGCCAAGTAGTGTCCAGGACAGGGCTTGGGAACACCGGGGAGCTGTTTTTT,CASSQVVSRTGLGNTGELFF
TRBJ2-7,TRBD2,TRBV5-6,15,once,TGTGCCAGCAGTTCTAGCGGGGGGTACTCCTACGAGCAGTACTTC,CASSSSGGYSYEQYF
TRBJ2-6,-,TRBV28,15,-,TGTGCCAGCAGGAGGTCGCGCTCTGGGGCCAACGTCCTGACTTTC,CASRRSRSGANVLTF
TRBJ1-1,TRBD1,TRBV19,15,-,TGTGCCAGTGCGACCGGGGGACAGGGTCGGGCTGAAGCTTTCTTT,CASATGGQGRAEAFF
TRBJ2-3,-,TRBV9,13,once,TGTGCCAGCAGCGAATGGAACGGGGATACGCAGTATTTT,CASSEWNGDTQYF
TRBJ2-7,TRBD1,TRBV11-2,17,few,TGTGCCAGCAGCATCGGGACAGGGGGCCCTCTCTCCTACGAGCAGTACTTC,CASSIGTGGPLSYEQYF
TRBJ2-4,-,TRBV9,19,-,TGTGCCAGCAGCGCGGAGCCCCCCGGTGGGGTGGCAATCGAAAACATTCAGTACTTC,CASSAEPPGGVAIENIQYF
TRBJ2-1,TRBD1,TRBV7-9,14,-,TGTGCCAGCAGCGGGGGACAGTCCTACAATGAGCAGTTCTTC,CASSGGQSYNEQFF
TRBJ2-7,-,TRBV12-3/TRBV12-4,13,-,TGTGCCAGCAGTTTAGGACTATCATACGAGCAGTACTTC,CASSLGLSYEQYF
TRBJ1-3,-,TRBV12-3/TRBV12-4,10,many,TGTGCCAGCAGTTTAAACACCATATATTTT,CASSLNTIYF
TRBJ2-7,TRBD2,TRBV11-2,15,-,TGTGCCAGCAGCTTATTGGGACTAGCGGGAGACGAGCAGTACTTC,CASSLLGLAGDEQYF
TRBJ2-1,-,TRBV29-1,13,-,TGCAGCGTCTCGGGACTTCTCTACAATGAGCAGTTCTTC,CSVSGLLYNEQFF
TRBJ2-1,-,TRBV7-9,14,-,TGTGCCAGCAGCTTAGAGGGAGCCTACAATGAGCAGTTCTTC,CASSLEGAYNEQFF
TRBJ2-3,TRBD1,TRBV2,14,-,TGTGCCAGCATCCAGGACAGGAGCACAGATACGCAGTATTTT,CASIQDRSTDTQYF
TRBJ2-7,TRBD1,TRBV5-1,15,-,TGCGCCAGCAGCTCCCGACCTGACAGGGCCGACGAGCAGTACTTC,CASSSRPDRADEQYF
TRBJ2-2,-,TRBV2,17,-,TGTGCCAGCAGTGAAGACACCAGAAATGCGAACACCGGGGAGCTGTTTTTT,CASSEDTRNANTGELFF
TRBJ2-7,TRBD1,TRBV11-2,16,-,TGTGCCAGCAGTAGCCTCCGGGACAGGGGAACCTACGAGCAGTACTTC,CASSSLRDRGTYEQYF
TRBJ1-2,-,TRBV9,12,few,TGTGCCAGCAGCGTAGGAGGCTATGGCTACACCTTC,CASSVGGYGYTF
TRBJ2-7,TRBD2,TRBV7-9,15,-,TGTGCCAGCAGCTTAGCCAGCGGGAGGAGCCACGAGCAGTACTTC,CASSLASGRSHEQYF
TRBJ2-3,-,TRBV5-1,13,once,TGCGCCAGCTGTTTGATACCCCGGGATACGCAGTATTTT,CASCLIPRDTQYF
TRBJ2-6,-,TRBV19,15,-,TGTGCCAGTAAGGCCAGGGACTCTGGGGCCAACGTCCTGACTTTC,CASKARDSGANVLTF